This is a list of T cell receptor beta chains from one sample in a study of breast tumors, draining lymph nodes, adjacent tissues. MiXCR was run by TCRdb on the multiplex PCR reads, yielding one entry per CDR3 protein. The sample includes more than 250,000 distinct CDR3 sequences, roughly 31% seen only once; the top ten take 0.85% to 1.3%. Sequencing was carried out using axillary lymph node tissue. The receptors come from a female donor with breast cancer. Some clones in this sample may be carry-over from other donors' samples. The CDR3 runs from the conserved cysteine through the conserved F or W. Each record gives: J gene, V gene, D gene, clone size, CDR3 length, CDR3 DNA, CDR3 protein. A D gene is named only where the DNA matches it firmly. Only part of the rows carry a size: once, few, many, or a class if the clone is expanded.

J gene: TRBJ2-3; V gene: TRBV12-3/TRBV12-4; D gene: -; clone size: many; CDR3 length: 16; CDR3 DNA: TGTGCCAGCAGTTTAGCAACAAAGCCCGGGGCTTATACGCAGTATTTT; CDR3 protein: CASSLATKPGAYTQYF
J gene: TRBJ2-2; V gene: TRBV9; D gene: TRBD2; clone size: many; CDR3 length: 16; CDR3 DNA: TGTGCCAGCAGAAATGAGGGCGGGAGTGTAACCGGGGAGCTGTTTTTT; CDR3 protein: CASRNEGGSVTGELFF
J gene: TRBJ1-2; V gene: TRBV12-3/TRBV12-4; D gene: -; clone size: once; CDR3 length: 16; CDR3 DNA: TGTGCCAGCAGTCGTACGACCGGGGCTCCTAACTATGGCTACACCTTC; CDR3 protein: CASSRTTGAPNYGYTF
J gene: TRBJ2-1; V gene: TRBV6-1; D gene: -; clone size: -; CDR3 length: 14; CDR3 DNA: TGTGCCAGCAGCCGGGACCCGGCGTACAATGAGCAGTTCTTC; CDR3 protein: CASSRDPAYNEQFF
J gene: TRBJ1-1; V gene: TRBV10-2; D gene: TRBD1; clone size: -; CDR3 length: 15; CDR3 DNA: TGCGCCAGCAGATCCCGACAGGGGGCAGACACTGAAGCTTTCTTT; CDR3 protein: CASRSRQGADTEAFF
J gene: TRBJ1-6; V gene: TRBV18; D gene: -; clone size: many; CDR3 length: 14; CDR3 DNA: TGTGCCAGCAACGAACAGGGACCGAATTCACCCCTCCACTTT; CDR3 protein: CASNEQGPNSPLHF
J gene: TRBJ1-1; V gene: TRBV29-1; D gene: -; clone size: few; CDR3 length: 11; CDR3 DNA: TGCAGCGGACGGGAGTACACTGAAGCTTTCTTT; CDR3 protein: CSGREYTEAFF
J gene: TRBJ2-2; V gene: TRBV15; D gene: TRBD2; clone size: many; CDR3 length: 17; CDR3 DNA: TGTGCCACCAGCAGAGGCGGACTAGCGGGGAACACCGGGGAGCTGTTTTTT; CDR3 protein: CATSRGGLAGNTGELFF
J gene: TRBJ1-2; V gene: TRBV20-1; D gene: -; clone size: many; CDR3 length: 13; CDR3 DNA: TGCAGTGCTAGAGACCTACAGGGTTATGGCTACACCTTC; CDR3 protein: CSARDLQGYGYTF
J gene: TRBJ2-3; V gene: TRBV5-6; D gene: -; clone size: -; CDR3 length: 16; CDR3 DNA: TGTGCCAGCAGCACCGTTAGCGCGGTTTTGCCAGATACGCAGTATTTT; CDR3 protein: CASSTVSAVLPDTQYF
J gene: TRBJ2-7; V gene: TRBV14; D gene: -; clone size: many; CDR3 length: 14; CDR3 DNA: TGTGCCAGCAGCCAAGTTGACTCTCCCTACGAGCAGTACTTC; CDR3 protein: CASSQVDSPYEQYF
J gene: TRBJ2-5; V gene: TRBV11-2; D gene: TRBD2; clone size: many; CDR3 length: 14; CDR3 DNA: TGTGCCAGCAGCTTAGGAGCGGGAGAAGAGACCCAGTACTTC; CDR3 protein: CASSLGAGEETQYF
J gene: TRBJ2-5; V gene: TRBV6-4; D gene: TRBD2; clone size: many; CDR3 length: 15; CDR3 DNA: TGTGCCAGCAGTGGGACTAGCGGGAGGTGGGTGACCCAGTACTTC; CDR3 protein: CASSGTSGRWVTQYF
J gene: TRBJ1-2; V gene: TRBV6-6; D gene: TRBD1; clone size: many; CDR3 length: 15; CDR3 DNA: TGTGCCAGCAGTAAGATAACAGGGGGGGACTATGGCTACACCTTC; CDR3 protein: CASSKITGGDYGYTF
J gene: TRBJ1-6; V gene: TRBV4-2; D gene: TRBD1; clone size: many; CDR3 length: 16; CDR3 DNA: TGTGCCAGCAGCCAAGATGGGACAGGGACCCCCTCACCCCTCCACTTT; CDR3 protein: CASSQDGTGTPSPLHF
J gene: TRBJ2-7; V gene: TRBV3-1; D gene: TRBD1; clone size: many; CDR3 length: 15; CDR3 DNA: TGTGCCAGCAGCCGCAAGGACAGGGGCCTTTATGAGCAGTACTTC; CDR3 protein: CASSRKDRGLYEQYF
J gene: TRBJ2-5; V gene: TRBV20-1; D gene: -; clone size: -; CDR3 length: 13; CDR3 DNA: TGCAGTGCTATTTCGGGGGCAGGCGAGACCCAGTACTTC; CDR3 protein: CSAISGAGETQYF
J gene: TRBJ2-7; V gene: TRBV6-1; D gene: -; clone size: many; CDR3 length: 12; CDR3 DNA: TGTGCCAGCAGTGAAGGAGATTACGAGCAGTACTTC; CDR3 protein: CASSEGDYEQYF
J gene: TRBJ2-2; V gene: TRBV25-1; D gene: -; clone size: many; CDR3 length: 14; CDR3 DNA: TGTGCCAGCAGTGGGCCTCTCTACACCGGGGAGCTGTTTTTT; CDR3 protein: CASSGPLYTGELFF
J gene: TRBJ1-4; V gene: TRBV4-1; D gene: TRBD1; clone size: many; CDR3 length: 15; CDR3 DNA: TGCGCCAGCAGCCAAGAGGGACAGGGGCGTGAAAAACTGTTTTTT; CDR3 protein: CASSQEGQGREKLFF
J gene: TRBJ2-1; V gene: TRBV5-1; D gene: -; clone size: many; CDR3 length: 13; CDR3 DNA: TGCGCCAGCAGCTTGATGCAGGATTATAAGCAGTTCTTC; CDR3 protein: CASSLMQDYKQFF
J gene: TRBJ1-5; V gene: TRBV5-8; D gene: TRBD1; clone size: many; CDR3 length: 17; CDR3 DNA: TGTGCCAGCAGCTTGCAAAACAGGGGGCGCGGAAATCAGCCCCAGCATTTT; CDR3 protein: CASSLQNRGRGNQPQHF
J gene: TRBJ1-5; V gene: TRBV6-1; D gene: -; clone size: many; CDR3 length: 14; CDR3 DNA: TGTGCCAGCAGCTCCACCGGGACCCAAAGGCCCCAGCATTTT; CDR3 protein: CASSSTGTQRPQHF
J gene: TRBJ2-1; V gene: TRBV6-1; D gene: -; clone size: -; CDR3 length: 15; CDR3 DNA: TGTGCCAGCAGTTTGGCGACAAGCTTCTACAATGAGCAGTTCTTC; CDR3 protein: CASSLATSFYNEQFF
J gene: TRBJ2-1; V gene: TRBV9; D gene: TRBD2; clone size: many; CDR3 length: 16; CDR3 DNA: TGTGCCAGCAGCGTAGGACTAGCGGGAGGACTCAATGAGCAGTTCTTC; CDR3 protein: CASSVGLAGGLNEQFF
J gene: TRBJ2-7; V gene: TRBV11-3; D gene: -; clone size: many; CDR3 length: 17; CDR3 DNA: TGTGCCAGCAGCTTAGACGGCGCCCGAGGGGGCTCCTACGAGCAGTACTTC; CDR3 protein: CASSLDGARGGSYEQYF
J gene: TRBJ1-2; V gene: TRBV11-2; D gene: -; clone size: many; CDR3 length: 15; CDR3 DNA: TGTGCCAGCAGCTTAGATTCGTCAGGCGCTTATGGCTACACCTTC; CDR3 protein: CASSLDSSGAYGYTF
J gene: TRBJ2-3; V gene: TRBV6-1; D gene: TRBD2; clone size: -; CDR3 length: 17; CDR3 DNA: TGTGCCAGCATTCAACAGGGACTAGCGGGAGTAGGTGATACGCAGTATTTT; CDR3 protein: CASIQQGLAGVGDTQYF
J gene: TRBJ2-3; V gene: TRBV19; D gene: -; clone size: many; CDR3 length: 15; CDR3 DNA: TGTGCCAGTAGTAGGGGCAGGGGGGCTCCAGATACGCAGTATTTT; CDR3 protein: CASSRGRGAPDTQYF
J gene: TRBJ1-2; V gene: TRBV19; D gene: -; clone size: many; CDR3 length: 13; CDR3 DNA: TGTGCCAGTAGTATGGAGGGGGGTTATGGCTACACCTTC; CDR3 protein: CASSMEGGYGYTF
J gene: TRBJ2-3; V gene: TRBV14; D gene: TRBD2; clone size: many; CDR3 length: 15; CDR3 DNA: TGTGCCAGCAGCCAAGCTATGGCGGGAGGTTCTACGCAGTATTTT; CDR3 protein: CASSQAMAGGSTQYF
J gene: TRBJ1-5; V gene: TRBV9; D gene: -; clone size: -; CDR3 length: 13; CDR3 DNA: TGTGCCAGCAGCGCAGGCCCGGGACAGCCCCAGCATTTT; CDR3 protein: CASSAGPGQPQHF
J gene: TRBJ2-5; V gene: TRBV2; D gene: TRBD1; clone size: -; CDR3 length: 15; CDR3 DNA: TGCGCCAGCAGTGAGGGGACAGGGGTAAGTGAGACCCAGTACTTC; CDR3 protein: CASSEGTGVSETQYF
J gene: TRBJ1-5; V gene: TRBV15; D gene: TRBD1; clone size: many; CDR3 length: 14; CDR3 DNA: TGTGCCACCACCCCGGACAGGGTGGGTCAGCCCCAGCATTTT; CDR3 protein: CATTPDRVGQPQHF
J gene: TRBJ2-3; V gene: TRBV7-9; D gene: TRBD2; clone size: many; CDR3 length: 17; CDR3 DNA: TGTGCCAGCAGCCTGGGAGGTTTAGCGGGAGACCCAGATACGCAGTATTTT; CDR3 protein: CASSLGGLAGDPDTQYF
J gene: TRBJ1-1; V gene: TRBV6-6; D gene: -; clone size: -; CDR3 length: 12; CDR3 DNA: TGTGCCAGCAGCACTCGGCACACTGAAGCTTTCTTT; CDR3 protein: CASSTRHTEAFF
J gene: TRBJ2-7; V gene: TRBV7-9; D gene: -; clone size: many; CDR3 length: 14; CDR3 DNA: TGTGCCAGCAGCGCTCGGACAGCATACTGGGAGCAGTACTTC; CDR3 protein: CASSARTAYWEQYF
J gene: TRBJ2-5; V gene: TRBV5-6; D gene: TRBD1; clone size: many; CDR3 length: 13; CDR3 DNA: TGTGCCAGCAGCTACAGGGGGGAAGAGACCCAGTACTTC; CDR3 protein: CASSYRGEETQYF
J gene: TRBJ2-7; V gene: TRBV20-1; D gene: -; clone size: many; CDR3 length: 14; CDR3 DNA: TGCAGTGCGTGGTCGCCCCGTAGCTCCTACGAGCAGTACTTC; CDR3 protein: CSAWSPRSSYEQYF
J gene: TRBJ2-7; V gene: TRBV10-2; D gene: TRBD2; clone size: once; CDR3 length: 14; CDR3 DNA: TGCGCCAGCAGTGAGGGCGGGACTAGCTACGAGCAGTACTTC; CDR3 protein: CASSEGGTSYEQYF
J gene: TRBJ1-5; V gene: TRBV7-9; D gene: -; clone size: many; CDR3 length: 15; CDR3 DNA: TGTGCCAGCAGCTTAGGAGGTGTTCTAAGTCAGCCCCAGCATTTT; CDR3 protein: CASSLGGVLSQPQHF
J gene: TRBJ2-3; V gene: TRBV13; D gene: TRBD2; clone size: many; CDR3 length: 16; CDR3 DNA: TGTGCCAGCAGCTTAGGCGGACTAGCTCGGGGCGGTACGCAGTATTTT; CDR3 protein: CASSLGGLARGGTQYF
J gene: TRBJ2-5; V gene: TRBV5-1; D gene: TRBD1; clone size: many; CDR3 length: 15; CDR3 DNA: TGCGCCAGCAGCTTGGATGGGACAGGGGAAGAGACCCAGTACTTC; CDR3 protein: CASSLDGTGEETQYF
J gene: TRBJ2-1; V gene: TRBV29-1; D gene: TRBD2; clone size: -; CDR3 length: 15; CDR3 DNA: TGCAGCGGTAAAGATATAGCGGGAGGCCATAATGAGCCGTTCTTC; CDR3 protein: CSGKDIAGGHNEPFF
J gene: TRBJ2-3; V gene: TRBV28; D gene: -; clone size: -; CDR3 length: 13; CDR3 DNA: TGTGCCAGCAGCGGGATCGGGGCAGATACGCAGTATTTT; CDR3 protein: CASSGIGADTQYF
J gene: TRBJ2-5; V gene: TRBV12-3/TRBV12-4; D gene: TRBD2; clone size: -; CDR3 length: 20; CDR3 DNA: TGTGCCAGCAGCCAAGAGACAGGGAGGACTAGCGGGATATCGGGGGAGACCCAGTACTTC; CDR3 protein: CASSQETGRTSGISGETQYF
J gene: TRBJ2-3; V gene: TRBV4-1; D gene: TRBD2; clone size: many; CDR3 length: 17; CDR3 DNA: TGCGCCAGCAGCCAAGTATCCGGGGCGGGAGCGGTTGATACGCAGTATTTT; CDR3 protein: CASSQVSGAGAVDTQYF
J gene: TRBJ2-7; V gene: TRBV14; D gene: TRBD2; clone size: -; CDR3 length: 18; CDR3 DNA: TGTGCCAGCAGCCAAGAAGTAAGCGGGGGGGGGTACCCCTACGAGCAGTACTTC; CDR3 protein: CASSQEVSGGGYPYEQYF
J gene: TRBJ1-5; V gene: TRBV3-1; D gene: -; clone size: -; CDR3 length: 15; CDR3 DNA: TGTGCCAGCAGCCCGGACAGATATTCAAATCAGCCCCAGCATTTT; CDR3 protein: CASSPDRYSNQPQHF
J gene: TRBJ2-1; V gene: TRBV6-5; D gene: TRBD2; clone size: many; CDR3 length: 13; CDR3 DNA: TGTGCCAGCTCCCCGGCGGGAGGCTATGAGCAGTTCTTC; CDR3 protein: CASSPAGGYEQFF
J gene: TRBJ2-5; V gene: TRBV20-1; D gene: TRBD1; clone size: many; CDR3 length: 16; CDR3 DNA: TGCAGTGCTAAAAGGACAGGGGCTTTAACCCAAGAGACCCAGTACTTC; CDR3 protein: CSAKRTGALTQETQYF
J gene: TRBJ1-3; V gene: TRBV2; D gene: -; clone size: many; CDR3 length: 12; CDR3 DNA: TGTGCCAGCAGTGTGACCGGAAACACCATATATTTT; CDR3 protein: CASSVTGNTIYF